The present T cell receptor (beta chain) was sequenced within a study of cytomegalovirus exposure and HLA in healthy donors. Trimming cost V 0 bases and J 4 bases, with 12 bases left between them. This CDR3 comprises 15 residues. The germline V gene encodes CDR1 MNHNY and CDR2 SVGAGI (reference sequence). Overall study findings and caveats: A missense variant in DCLRE1C was later tied to TCR beta V- and J-gene trimming.

Details on this clone: Antigen unknown.

The PCR employed 60 Vbeta primers together with 13 Jbeta primers. Sequencing was performed with immunoSEQ multiplex PCR; in TCRdb, only in-frame clones are kept and a portion is missing. The data contain 200,000 to 250,000 clones, 70% to 85% of them singletons. The clonotype comes from a male donor in good health and CMV-seronegative. The sequenced sample was PBMCs. The chain combines TRBV6-6 with TRBJ1-2, with unresolved D. CDR3 loop: CASSYSGVSSYGYTF. In DNA, the CDR3 is TGTGCCAGCAGTTACTCTGGAGTCTCCTCCTATGGCTACACCTTC.